A selection of T cell receptor beta chains follows, all from one sample in a study of shared clonotypes between healthy human individuals. Clones were read by immunoSEQ multiplex PCR, and TCRdb kept only the in-frame ones, dropping some. The table has roughly 300,000 clones, roughly 70% seen once. Sequencing used memory CD4+ T cells sorted from blood. Receptors were obtained from a man aged 25 to 40 in good health. Both conserved end residues are part of each CDR3. The D gene is left open where the match is weak. Clone sizes are given selectively: once, few, many, or a class where the clone is expanded.

V	size	D	J	CDR3	DNA
TRBV2	.	TRBD1	TRBJ2-2	CARKKEQGSYTGELFF	TGTGCCAGGAAGAAAGAACAGGGGAGCTACACCGGGGAGCTGTTTTTT
TRBV7-6	once	TRBD1	TRBJ2-4	CASSPTGGKNIQYF	TGTGCCAGCAGCCCCACAGGGGGCAAAAACATTCAGTACTTC
TRBV7-9	.	TRBD1	TRBJ2-7	CASSIGRWDRIFF	TGTGCCAGCAGCATTGGGAGATGGGACAGGATCTTCTTC
TRBV9	.	.	TRBJ2-7	CASSLTRARGEQYF	TGTGCCAGCAGCCTTACTAGAGCCAGAGGTGAGCAGTACTTC
TRBV6-5	once	TRBD2	TRBJ2-7	CATRVTGAGVEQYF	TGTGCCACCCGCGTCACTGGAGCGGGGGTCGAGCAGTACTTC
TRBV28	.	.	TRBJ2-3	CASSESVADTQYF	TGTGCCAGCAGTGAATCCGTGGCAGATACGCAGTATTTT
TRBV11-3	.	.	TRBJ1-4	CASSPSSGPNEKLFF	TGTGCCAGCAGCCCCTCCTCAGGGCCTAATGAAAAACTGTTTTTT
TRBV28	.	.	TRBJ2-1	CASSLGREYRSYNEQFF	TGTGCCAGCAGTTTGGGGCGGGAATACCGCTCCTACAATGAGCAGTTCTTC
TRBV5-1	.	TRBD2	TRBJ2-5	CASSFLAVDQETQYF	TGCGCCAGCAGCTTTCTAGCGGTAGACCAAGAGACCCAGTACTTC
TRBV5-8	few	TRBD2	TRBJ2-1	CASSPYYRDYNNEQFF	TGTGCCAGCAGCCCCTACTACCGGGACTACAACAATGAGCAGTTCTTC
TRBV5-1	.	.	TRBJ1-6	CASSLDGANSPLHF	TGCGCCAGCAGCTTGGATGGGGCGAATTCACCCCTCCACTTT
TRBV10-1	.	.	TRBJ1-5	CASSESRWEPQHF	TGCGCCAGCAGTGAGTCGAGATGGGAGCCCCAGCATTTT
TRBV5-7	.	TRBD1	TRBJ1-6	CASSWRDSSYNSPLHF	TGTGCCAGCAGCTGGAGGGACAGCTCCTATAATTCACCCCTCCACTTT
TRBV5-1	.	.	TRBJ2-1	CASSLNRWNNEQFF	TGCGCCAGCAGCTTGAACCGGTGGAACAATGAGCAGTTCTTC
TRBV19	.	TRBD1	TRBJ1-5	CASSFDRDRGTQPQHF	TGTGCCAGTAGTTTCGACCGGGACAGGGGTACTCAGCCCCAGCATTTT
TRBV5-4	.	.	TRBJ2-3	CASSLAQAGDTQYF	TGTGCCAGCAGCTTGGCACAGGCGGGGGATACGCAGTATTTT
TRBV10-2	.	.	TRBJ2-7	CASSEIPGLTKPYEQYF	TGCGCCAGCAGTGAGATACCGGGACTTACTAAACCCTACGAGCAGTACTTC
TRBV13	.	TRBD2	TRBJ2-2	CASSLLGLAGGTATGELFF	TGTGCCAGCAGCTTACTTGGACTAGCGGGAGGTACGGCCACCGGGGAGCTGTTTTTT
TRBV5-1	.	.	TRBJ2-3	CASSFTGLTDTQYF	TGCGCCAGCAGCTTCACGGGCCTCACAGATACGCAGTATTTT
TRBV6-1	.	TRBD1	TRBJ1-1	CASSEGTGDNTEAFF	TGTGCCAGCAGTGAAGGGACAGGGGACAACACTGAAGCTTTCTTT